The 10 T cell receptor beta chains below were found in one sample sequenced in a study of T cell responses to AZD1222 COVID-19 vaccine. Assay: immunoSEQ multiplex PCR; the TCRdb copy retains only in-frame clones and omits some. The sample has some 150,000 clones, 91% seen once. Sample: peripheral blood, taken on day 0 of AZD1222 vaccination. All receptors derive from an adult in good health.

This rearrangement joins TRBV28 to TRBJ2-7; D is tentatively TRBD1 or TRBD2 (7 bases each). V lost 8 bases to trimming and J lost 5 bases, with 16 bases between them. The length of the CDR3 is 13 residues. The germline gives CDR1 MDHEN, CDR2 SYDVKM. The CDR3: CASLQGGHNEQYF. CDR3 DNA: TGTGCCAGCCTGCAGGGGGGGCACAACGAGCAGTACTTC.

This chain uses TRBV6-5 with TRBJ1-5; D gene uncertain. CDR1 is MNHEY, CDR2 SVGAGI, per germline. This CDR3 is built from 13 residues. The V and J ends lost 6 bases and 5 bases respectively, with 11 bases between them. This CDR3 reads CASRLGMYQPQHF. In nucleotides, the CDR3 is TGTGCCAGCAGGCTCGGGATGTATCAGCCCCAGCATTTT.

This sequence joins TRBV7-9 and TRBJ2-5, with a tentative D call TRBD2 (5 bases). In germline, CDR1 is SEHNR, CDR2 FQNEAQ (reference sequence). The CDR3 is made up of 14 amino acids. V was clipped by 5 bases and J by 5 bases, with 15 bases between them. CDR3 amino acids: CASSTRTSGETQYF. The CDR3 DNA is TGTGCCAGCAGCACCCGGACGTCGGGGGAGACCCAGTACTTC.

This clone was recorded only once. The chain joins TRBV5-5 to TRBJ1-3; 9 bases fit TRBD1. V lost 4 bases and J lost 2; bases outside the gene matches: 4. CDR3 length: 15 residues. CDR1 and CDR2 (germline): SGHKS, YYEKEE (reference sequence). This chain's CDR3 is CASSQNRGPGNTIYF. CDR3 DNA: TGTGCCAGCAGCCAAAACAGGGGGCCTGGAAACACCATATATTTT.

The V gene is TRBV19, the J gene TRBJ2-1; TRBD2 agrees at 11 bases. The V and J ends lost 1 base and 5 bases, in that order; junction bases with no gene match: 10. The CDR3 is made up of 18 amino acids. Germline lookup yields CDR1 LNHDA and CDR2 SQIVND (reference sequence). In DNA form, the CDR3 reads TGTGCCAGTAGTATAGGATATGGTGGGACTAGCGGAGACAATGAGCAGTTCTTC. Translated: CASSIGYGGTSGDNEQFF.

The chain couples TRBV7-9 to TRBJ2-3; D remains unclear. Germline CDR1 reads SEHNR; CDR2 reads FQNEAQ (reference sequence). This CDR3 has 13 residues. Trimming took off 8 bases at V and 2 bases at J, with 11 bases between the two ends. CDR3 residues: CASSEEITDTQYF. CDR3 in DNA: TGTGCCAGCTCTGAGGAAATCACAGATACGCAGTATTTT. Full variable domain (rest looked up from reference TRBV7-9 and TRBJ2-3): DTGVSQNPRHKITKRGQNVTFRCDPISEHNRLYWYRQTLGQGPEFLTYFQNEAQLEKSRLLSDRFSAERPKGSFSTLEIQRTEQGDSAMYLCASSEEITDTQYFGPGTRLTVL.

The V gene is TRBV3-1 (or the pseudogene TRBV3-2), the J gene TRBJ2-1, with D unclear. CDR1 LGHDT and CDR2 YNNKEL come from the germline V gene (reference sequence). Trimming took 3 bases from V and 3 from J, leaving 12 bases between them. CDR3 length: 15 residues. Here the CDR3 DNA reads TGTGCCAGCAGCCAGGCAAGAACTAACTACAATGAGCAGTTCTTC. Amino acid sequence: CASSQARTNYNEQFF.

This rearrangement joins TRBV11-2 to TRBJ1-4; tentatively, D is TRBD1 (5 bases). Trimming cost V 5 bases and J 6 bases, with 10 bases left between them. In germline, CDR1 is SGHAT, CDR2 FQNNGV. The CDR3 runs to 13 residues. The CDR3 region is CASSLGPYEKLFF. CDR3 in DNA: TGTGCCAGCAGCCTGGGACCCTATGAAAAACTGTTTTTT.

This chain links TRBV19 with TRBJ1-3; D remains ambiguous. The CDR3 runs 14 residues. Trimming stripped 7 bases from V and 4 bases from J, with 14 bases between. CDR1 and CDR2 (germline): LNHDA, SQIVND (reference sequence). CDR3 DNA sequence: TGTGCCAGTATCCCCCTCGGTACCGGAAACACCATATATTTT. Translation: CASIPLGTGNTIYF.

CDR3 protein: CSGVGTASGYTF. The CDR3 DNA is TGCAGCGGTGTCGGGACGGCGTCTGGCTACACCTTC. V and J are TRBV29-1 and TRBJ1-2; a possible D gene is TRBD1 (5 bases). Trimming stripped 7 bases from V and 7 bases from J, with 16 bases between. This CDR3 contains 12 residues. CDR1 and CDR2 from the germline V gene are SQVTM and ANQGSEA.